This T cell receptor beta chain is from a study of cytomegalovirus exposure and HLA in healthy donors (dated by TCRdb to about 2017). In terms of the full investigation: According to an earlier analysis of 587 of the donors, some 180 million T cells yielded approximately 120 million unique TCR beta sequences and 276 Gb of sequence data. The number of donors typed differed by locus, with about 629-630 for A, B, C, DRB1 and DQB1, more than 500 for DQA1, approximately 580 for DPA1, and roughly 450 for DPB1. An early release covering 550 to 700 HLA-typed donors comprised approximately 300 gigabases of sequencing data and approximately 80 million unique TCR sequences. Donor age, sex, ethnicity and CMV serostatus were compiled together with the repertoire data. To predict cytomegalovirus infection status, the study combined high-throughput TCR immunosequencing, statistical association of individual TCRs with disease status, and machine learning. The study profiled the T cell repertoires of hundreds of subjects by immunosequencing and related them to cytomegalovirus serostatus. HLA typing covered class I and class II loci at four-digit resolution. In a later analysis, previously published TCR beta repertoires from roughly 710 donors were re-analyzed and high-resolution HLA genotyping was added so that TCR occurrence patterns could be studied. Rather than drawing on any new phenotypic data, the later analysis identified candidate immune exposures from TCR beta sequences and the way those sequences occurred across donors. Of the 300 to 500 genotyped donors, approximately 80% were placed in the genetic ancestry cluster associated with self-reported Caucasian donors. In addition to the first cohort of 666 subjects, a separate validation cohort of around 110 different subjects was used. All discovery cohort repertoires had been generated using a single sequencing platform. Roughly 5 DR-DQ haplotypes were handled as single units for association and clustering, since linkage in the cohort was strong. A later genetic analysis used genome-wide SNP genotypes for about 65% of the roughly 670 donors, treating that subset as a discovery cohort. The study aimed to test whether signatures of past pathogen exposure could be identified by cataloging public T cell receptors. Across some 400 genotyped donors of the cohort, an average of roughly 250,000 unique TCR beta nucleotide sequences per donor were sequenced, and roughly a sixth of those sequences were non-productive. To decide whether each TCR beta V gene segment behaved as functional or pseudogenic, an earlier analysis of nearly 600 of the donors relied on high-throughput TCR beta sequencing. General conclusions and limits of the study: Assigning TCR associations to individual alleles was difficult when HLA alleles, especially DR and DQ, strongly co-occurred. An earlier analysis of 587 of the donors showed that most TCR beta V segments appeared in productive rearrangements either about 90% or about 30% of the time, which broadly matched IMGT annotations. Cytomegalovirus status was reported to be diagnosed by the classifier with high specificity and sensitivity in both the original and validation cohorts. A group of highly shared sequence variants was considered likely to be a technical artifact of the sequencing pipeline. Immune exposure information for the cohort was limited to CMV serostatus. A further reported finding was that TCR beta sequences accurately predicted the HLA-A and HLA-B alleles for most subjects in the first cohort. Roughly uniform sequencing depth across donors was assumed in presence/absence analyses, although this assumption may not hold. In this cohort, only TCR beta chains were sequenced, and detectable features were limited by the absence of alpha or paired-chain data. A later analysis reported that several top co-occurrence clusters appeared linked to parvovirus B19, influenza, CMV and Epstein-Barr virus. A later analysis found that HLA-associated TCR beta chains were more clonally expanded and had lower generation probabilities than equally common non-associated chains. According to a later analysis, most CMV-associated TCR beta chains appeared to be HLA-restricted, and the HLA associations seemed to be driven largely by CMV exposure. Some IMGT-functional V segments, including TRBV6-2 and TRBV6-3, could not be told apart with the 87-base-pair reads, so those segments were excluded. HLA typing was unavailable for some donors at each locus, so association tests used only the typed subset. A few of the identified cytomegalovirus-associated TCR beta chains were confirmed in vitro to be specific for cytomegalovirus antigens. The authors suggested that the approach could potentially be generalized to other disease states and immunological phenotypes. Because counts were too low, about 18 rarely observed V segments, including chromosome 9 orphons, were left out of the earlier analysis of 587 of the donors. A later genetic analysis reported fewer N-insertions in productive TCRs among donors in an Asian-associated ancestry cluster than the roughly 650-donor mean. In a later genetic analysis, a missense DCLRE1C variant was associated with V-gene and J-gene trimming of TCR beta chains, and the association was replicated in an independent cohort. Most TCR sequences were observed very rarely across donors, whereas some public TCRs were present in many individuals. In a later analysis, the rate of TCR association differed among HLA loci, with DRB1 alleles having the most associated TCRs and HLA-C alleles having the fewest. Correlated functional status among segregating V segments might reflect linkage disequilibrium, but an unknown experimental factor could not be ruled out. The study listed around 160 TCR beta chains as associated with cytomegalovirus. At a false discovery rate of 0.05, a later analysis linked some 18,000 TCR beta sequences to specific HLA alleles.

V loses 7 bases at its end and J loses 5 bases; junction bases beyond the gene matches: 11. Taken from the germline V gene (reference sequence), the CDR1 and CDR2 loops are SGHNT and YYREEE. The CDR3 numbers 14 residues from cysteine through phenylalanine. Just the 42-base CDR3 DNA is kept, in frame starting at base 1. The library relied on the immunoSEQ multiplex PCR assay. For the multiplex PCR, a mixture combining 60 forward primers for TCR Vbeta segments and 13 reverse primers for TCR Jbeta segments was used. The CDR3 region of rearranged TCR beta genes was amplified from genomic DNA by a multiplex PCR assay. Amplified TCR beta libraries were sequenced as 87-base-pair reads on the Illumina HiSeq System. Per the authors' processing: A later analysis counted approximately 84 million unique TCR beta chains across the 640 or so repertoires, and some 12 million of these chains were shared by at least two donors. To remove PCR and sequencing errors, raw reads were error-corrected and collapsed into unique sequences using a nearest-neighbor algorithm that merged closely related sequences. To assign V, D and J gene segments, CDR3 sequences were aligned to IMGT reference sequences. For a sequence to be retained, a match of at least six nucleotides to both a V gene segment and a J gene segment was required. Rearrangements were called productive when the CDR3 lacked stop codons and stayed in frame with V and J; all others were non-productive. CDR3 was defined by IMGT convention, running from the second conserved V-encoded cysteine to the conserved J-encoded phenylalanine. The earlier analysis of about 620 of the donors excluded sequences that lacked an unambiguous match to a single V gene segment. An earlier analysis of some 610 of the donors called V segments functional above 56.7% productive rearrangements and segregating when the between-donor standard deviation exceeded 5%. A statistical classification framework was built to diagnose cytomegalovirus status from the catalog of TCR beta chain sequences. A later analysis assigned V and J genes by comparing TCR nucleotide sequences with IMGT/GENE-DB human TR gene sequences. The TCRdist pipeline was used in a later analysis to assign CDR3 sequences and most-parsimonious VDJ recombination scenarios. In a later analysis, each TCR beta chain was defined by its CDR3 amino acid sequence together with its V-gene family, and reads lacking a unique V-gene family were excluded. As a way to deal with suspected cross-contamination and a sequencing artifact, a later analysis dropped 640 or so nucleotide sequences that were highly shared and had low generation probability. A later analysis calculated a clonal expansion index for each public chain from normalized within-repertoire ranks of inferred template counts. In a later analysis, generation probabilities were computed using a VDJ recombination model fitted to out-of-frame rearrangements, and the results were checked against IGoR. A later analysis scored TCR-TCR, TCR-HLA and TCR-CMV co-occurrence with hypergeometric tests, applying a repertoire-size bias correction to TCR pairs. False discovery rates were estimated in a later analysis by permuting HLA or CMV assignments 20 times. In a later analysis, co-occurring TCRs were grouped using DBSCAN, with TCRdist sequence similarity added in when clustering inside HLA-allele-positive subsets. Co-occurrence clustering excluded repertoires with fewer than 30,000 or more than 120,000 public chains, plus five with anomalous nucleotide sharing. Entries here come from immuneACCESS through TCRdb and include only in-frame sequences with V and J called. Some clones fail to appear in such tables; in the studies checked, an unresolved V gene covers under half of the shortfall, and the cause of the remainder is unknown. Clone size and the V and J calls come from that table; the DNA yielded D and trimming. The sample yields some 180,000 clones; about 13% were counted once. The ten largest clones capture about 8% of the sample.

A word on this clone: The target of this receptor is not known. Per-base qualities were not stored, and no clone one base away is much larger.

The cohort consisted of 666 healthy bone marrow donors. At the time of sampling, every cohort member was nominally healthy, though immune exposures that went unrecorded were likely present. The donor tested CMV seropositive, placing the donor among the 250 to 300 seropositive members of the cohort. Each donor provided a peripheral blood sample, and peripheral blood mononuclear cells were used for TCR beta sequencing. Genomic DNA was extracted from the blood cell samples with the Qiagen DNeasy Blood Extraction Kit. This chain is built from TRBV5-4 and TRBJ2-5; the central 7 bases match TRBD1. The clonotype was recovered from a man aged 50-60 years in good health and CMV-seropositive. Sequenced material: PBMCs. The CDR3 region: CASGKGASTETQYF. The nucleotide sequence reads TGTGCCAGCGGAAAGGGGGCTTCTACTGAGACCCAGTACTTC.